In this sample, the clone carrying this T cell receptor beta chain turned up once. The data were obtained in a study of blood T cell repertoires in COVID-19. Across the whole study: The analysed material was cDNA or gDNA that came from T cells, B-cell-depleted T cells, or PBMCs.

The table came from immunoSEQ multiplex PCR; TCRdb's copy has only in-frame clones and leaves some out. The sample has about 210,000 clones; approximately 89% are singletons. The sample consisted of peripheral blood. The sequence was collected from a woman in her thirties or forties with acute or convalescent COVID-19.

The DNA for the CDR3 is TGTGCCAGCTCACCACTGGGAGACGGCTACACCTTC. Translated, it gives CASSPLGDGYTF. This rearrangement joins TRBV18 to TRBJ1-2; D not certain. V was cut by 1 base and J by 8 bases, with 8 bases left in between. CDR3 length: 12 residues. CDR1 KGHSH and CDR2 LQKENI come from the germline V gene.